These 14 T cell receptor beta chains were all obtained from the same sample, sequenced in a study of siplizumab effects on memory and regulatory T cells. Profiling relied on immunoSEQ multiplex PCR, and the TCRdb table lists in-frame clones only, not all of them. In the table there are about 100,000 clones, about 91% of which are singletons. The sample comprised CD4+ T cells sorted from blood. The receptors here all came from a human donor in good health.

V and J are TRBV11-2 and TRBJ1-1; TRBD1 might be the D (5 bases). The germline V gene encodes CDR1 SGHAT and CDR2 FQNNGV. Trimming shortened V by 5 bases and J by 1 base, and 23 bases separated the two germline ends. The CDR3 is made up of 18 amino acids. The DNA of the CDR3 is TGTGCCAGCAGCCCTCGGGACCGCCATAGGGGTGAGAACACTGAAGCTTTCTTT. It translates to CASSPRDRHRGENTEAFF.

This clone was picked up a small number of times. This chain connects TRBV19 to TRBJ1-6, with D hard to call. The CDR3 loop spans 16 amino acids. V lost 6 bases and J lost 0, with 12 bases in between. The V gene's germline CDR1 is LNHDA and CDR2 SQIVND (reference sequence). CDR3 DNA: TGTGCCAGTAGCAGACCCACGAGCTCCTATAATTCACCCCTCCACTTT. It encodes CASSRPTSSYNSPLHF.

The rearrangement joins TRBV7-2 to TRBJ2-1, with 9 positions matching TRBD1. Germline loops: CDR1 SGHTA, CDR2 FQGNSA. The J segment lost 7 bases and the V segment lost 2 bases, leaving 6 bases of the junction unmatched. The CDR3 is 15 amino acids. The CDR3 bases are TGTGCCAGCAGCTTAAATCTAGGACAGGGGAATGAGCAGTTCTTC. This sequence encodes CASSLNLGQGNEQFF.

CDR3 region: CASSEDRGSYNEQFF. CDR3 bases: TGTGCCAGCAGTGAAGACAGGGGGAGTTACAATGAGCAGTTCTTC. This rearrangement joins TRBV2 to TRBJ2-1; TRBD1 matches at 8 bases. Per the germline V gene, CDR1 is SNHLY and CDR2 is FYNNEI. The CDR3 length is 15 residues. V trimming: 1 base; J trimming: 4 bases; junction bases outside the gene matches: 3.

V is TRBV7-9 and J is TRBJ2-1; a weak D match, TRBD2 (6 bases). Germline assignment: CDR1 SEHNR and CDR2 FQNEAQ (reference sequence). V shed 3 bases and J shed 7 bases, with 19 bases lying between them. The CDR3 has 16 residues. The CDR3 DNA reads TGTGCCAGCAGCTTTGCCCTCGGGGGACTCGTGAATGAGCAGTTCTTC. Its protein product is CASSFALGGLVNEQFF. Based on the CDR3 plus reference TRBV7-9 and TRBJ2-1, the full variable domain is DTGVSQNPRHKITKRGQNVTFRCDPISEHNRLYWYRQTLGQGPEFLTYFQNEAQLEKSRLLSDRFSAERPKGSFSTLEIQRTEQGDSAMYLCASSFALGGLVNEQFFGPGTRLTVL.

The chain is built from TRBV30 and TRBJ1-5; maybe TRBD1 (6 bases). V dropped 2 bases and J dropped 7 bases, with 18 bases sitting between them. Germline V gene data show CDR1 as GTSNPN and CDR2 as SVGIG (reference sequence). The CDR3 consists of 15 residues. The DNA of the CDR3 is TGTGCCTGGAGTCCTCTTCTAGGGGGAGTGCAGCCCCAGCATTTT. Protein: CAWSPLLGGVQPQHF. The full variable domain, its missing parts supplied by reference TRBV30 and TRBJ1-5, is SQTIHQWPATLVQPVGSPLSLECTVEGTSNPNLYWYRQAAGRGLQLLFYSVGIGQISSEVPQNLSASRPQDRQFILSSKKLLLSDSGFYLCAWSPLLGGVQPQHFGDGTRLSIL.

The chain carries TRBV30 and TRBJ2-7; perhaps TRBD1 as D (6 bases). The length of the CDR3 is 14 residues. The germline V gene has CDR1 GTSNPN and CDR2 SVGIG (reference sequence). V was pared by 3 bases and J by 1 base, with 13 bases between. CDR3 nucleotide sequence: TGTGCCTGGAGAGCTGACAGGTTATCCTACGAGCAGTACTTC. Translation: CAWRADRLSYEQYF.

This clone occurred a few times. The chain joins TRBV28 to TRBJ1-4; perhaps TRBD1 as D (5 bases). This CDR3 is 12 amino acids long. The germline gives CDR1 MDHEN, CDR2 SYDVKM. V was shortened by 5 bases and J by 8 bases, with 9 bases between the two germline ends. The CDR3 bases are TGTGCCAGCAGTCTGGGGGGGGAAAAACTGTTTTTT. Protein sequence: CASSLGGEKLFF. Full variable domain (missing parts from reference TRBV28 and TRBJ1-4): DVKVTQSSRYLVKRTGEKVFLECVQDMDHENMFWYRQDPGLGLRLIYFSYDVKMKEKGDIPEGYSVSREKKERFSLILESASTNQTSMYLCASSLGGEKLFFGSGTQLSVL.

The genes are TRBV2 and TRBJ2-7; D call uncertain. V dropped 3 bases and J dropped 5 bases, with 8 bases sitting between them. Germline V lookup: CDR1 SNHLY, CDR2 FYNNEI. The CDR3 length is 12 residues. The CDR3 coding sequence is TGTGCCAGCAGTGAGTTTCGAAACGAGCAGTACTTC. It encodes CASSEFRNEQYF. The full variable domain, its missing parts supplied by reference TRBV2 and TRBJ2-7, is EPEVTQTPSHQVTQMGQEVILRCVPISNHLYFYWYRQILGQKVEFLVSFYNNEISEKSEIFDDQFSVERPDGSNFTLKIRSTKLEDSAMYFCASSEFRNEQYFGPGTRLTVT.

This chain uses TRBV19 with TRBJ2-3; either TRBD1 or TRBD2 may supply D (6 bases each). The V gene lost 4 bases and the J gene lost 3 bases, with 23 bases spanning the gap. Germline-derived CDR1 and CDR2 are LNHDA and SQIVND (reference sequence). The CDR3 consists of 18 residues. The CDR3 nucleotides are TGTGCCAGTAGTAGGGGGGCCGTCGCCGGGGGTTGGACAGATACGCAGTATTTT. It encodes CASSRGAVAGGWTDTQYF.

The chain links TRBV5-1 to TRBJ2-1; D is perhaps TRBD1 (5 bases). This CDR3 is built from 14 residues. Germline V gene lookup returns CDR1 SGHRS and CDR2 YFSETQ. V was pared by 5 bases and J by 7 bases, with 16 bases between. CDR3 sequence reads: CASRVSQGWNEQFF. The CDR3, as DNA: TGCGCCAGCAGGGTATCTCAGGGTTGGAATGAGCAGTTCTTC.

The chain combines TRBV27 with TRBJ2-7, with TRBD2 as a possible D gene (6 bases). V was trimmed by 3 bases and J by 0 bases, leaving 12 bases between them. The CDR3 runs to 15 residues. Germline V gene lookup returns CDR1 MNHEY and CDR2 SMNVEV (reference sequence). The CDR3 DNA is TGTGCCAGCAGTTTCGGGACTTCGAGCTCCTACGAGCAGTACTTC. Protein product: CASSFGTSSSYEQYF.

This clone was recorded once. The chain recombines TRBV4-3 with TRBJ2-7; a possible D gene is TRBD2 (7 bases). V dropped 1 base and J dropped 2 bases, with 12 bases sitting between them. Germline V gene lookup returns CDR1 LGHNA and CDR2 YSLEER. This CDR3 has 15 residues. CDR3 loop: CASSQGRGGAYEQYF. The CDR3 DNA sequence: TGCGCCAGCAGCCAAGGGAGGGGGGGCGCCTACGAGCAGTACTTC.

Points on this clone: This CDR3 is also generated by other DNA sequences in the sample. This chain connects TRBV18 to TRBJ1-5; 7 nucleotides align to TRBD1. The CDR3 totals 13 residues. Germline V CDR1 and CDR2: KGHSH, LQKENI. J gave up 5 bases and V 5 bases, and 3 bases lay outside the gene matches. In DNA form, the CDR3 reads TGTGCCAGCTCAACAGACAGGGATCAGCCCCAGCATTTT. This encodes CASSTDRDQPQHF.